This TCR beta chain was sequenced during a study of blood T cells in healthy people across ages. A word on this clonotype: A single base separates this from a much larger clone, so it may be a read error.

A sample-barcoded 5' primer and a J-beta primer mix were used in a second PCR of roughly 6 to 11 cycles. A template-switch adaptor that had 12 random nucleotides put a tag on each cDNA molecule. TCRdb re-called the 5' RACE reads with MiXCR, one entry per CDR3 protein. The sample consists of a few hundred thousand distinct CDR3 sequences, roughly half of them appearing once. This CDR3 has 13 amino acids. The junction had 13 bases not matched to a gene; V was cut back by 7 bases and J by 13 bases. The sequenced sample was blood. The gene calls are TRBV12-3 or TRBV12-4 and TRBJ2-1, with 7 bases identical to TRBD1. The TCR originated in a man aged 60-69 years in good health. The CDR3 nucleotides are TGTGCCAGCACCCCGACAGGGAAAGAGACCCAGTTCTTC. The encoded protein is CASTPTGKETQFF.